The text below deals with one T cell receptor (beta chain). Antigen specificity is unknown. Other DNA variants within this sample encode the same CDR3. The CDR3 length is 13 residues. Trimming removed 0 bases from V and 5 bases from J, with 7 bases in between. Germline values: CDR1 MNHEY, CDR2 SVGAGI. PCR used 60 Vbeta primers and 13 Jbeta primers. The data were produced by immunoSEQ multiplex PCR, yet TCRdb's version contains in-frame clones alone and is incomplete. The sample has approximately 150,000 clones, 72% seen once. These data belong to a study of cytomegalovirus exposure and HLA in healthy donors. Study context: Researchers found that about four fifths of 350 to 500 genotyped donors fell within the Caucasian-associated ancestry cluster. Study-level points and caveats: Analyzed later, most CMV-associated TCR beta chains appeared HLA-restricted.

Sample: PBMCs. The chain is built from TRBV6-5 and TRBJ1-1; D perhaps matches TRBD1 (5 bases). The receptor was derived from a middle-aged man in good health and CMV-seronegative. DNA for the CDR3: TGTGCCAGCAGTTACTCGGGGGGGACTGAAGCTTTCTTT. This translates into CASSYSGGTEAFF.